The 30 T cell receptor beta chains presented below share a single source sample, sequenced in a study of blood T cell repertoires in COVID-19. TCRdb's table, derived via immunoSEQ multiplex PCR, lists solely in-frame clones and lacks some. The sample has some 150,000 clones, 80% to 90% seen once. Source material: peripheral blood. The receptors derive from a woman in her sixties or seventies with acute or convalescent COVID-19.

The V gene is TRBV14, the J gene TRBJ1-2; 10 nucleotides agree with TRBD1. V shed 1 base and J 3 bases; nucleotides not matched to a gene: 2. The length of the CDR3 is 15 residues. From germline, CDR1 is SGHDN and CDR2 FVKESK. The CDR3: CASSQGQGAHYGYTF. In DNA, the CDR3 is TGTGCCAGCAGCCAAGGACAGGGGGCTCACTATGGCTACACCTTC.

The V call is TRBV4-1, the J call TRBJ2-7; 9 bases align to TRBD2. Germline V lookup: CDR1 MGHRA, CDR2 YSYEKL. The CDR3 is 15 amino acids. J lost 2 bases, V lost 2 bases, and 4 bases had no gene match. CDR3 sequence: CASSQNLAGTYEQYF. The CDR3 DNA reads TGCGCCAGCAGCCAAAACCTAGCGGGGACCTACGAGCAGTACTTC.

The chain combines TRBV27 with TRBJ1-5; 7 positions match TRBD1. The CDR3 spans 16 residues. The V segment lost 5 bases and the J segment 2 bases; nucleotides outside the gene matches: 9. Germline V lookup: CDR1 MNHEY, CDR2 SMNVEV (reference sequence). The CDR3 protein is CASSKQGLWGNQPQHF. The CDR3 nucleotides are TGTGCCAGCAGTAAACAGGGGTTATGGGGCAATCAGCCCCAGCATTTT.

The chain employs TRBV3-1 (or the pseudogene TRBV3-2) and TRBJ1-2; TRBD1 matches at 9 bases. Germline V gene lookup returns CDR1 LGHDT and CDR2 YNNKEL (reference sequence). The CDR3 covers 15 residues. Trimming removed 2 bases from V and 4 bases from J; junction bases left unmatched: 5. This CDR3 reads CASSQRGGQGYGYTF. The CDR3, as DNA: TGTGCCAGCAGCCAAAGGGGGGGACAGGGCTATGGCTACACCTTC.

This clone appeared once. This rearrangement joins TRBV29-1 to TRBJ1-6; 8 positions agree with TRBD1. J lost 6 bases, V lost 7 bases, and 5 bases had no gene match. The length of the CDR3 is 13 residues. CDR1 and CDR2 from the germline V gene are SQVTM and ANQGSEA. The CDR3 here is CSGRTGPNSPLHF. CDR3 in DNA: TGCAGCGGCCGGACAGGGCCTAATTCACCCCTCCACTTT.

J is TRBJ2-5 and V is TRBV28; weak D call: TRBD2 (7 bases). This CDR3 is 16 amino acids long. Germline values: CDR1 MDHEN, CDR2 SYDVKM. V was clipped by 3 bases and J by 5 bases, with 19 bases between them. CDR3 nucleotides: TGTGCCAGCAGTTTGATCCTGCCGGGGGGCTCGGAGACCCAGTACTTC. Its translation: CASSLILPGGSETQYF.

The chain links TRBV6-5 to TRBJ1-1; 7 bases align to TRBD1. CDR1 MNHEY and CDR2 SVGAGI come from the germline V gene. J gave up 3 bases and V 8 bases, and 9 bases lay outside the gene matches. CDR3 size: 14 residues. The DNA of the CDR3 is TGTGCCAGCGGCCGCTTACAGGGGTACACTGAAGCTTTCTTT. Protein product: CASGRLQGYTEAFF.

This clone has just a few counts. V usage is TRBV2 and J usage is TRBJ2-7, with TRBD1 matching 9 bases. There are 13 residues in the CDR3. Germline loops: CDR1 SNHLY, CDR2 FYNNEI. The junction had 6 bases not matched to a gene; V was cut back by 10 bases and J by 2 bases. CDR3 sequence: CATKWDRAYEQYV. CDR3 bases: TGTGCCACCAAATGGGACAGGGCCTACGAGCAGTACGTC.

The CDR3 region is CASSPSSGWVGELFF. CDR3 coding DNA: TGTGCCAGCAGCCCATCTAGCGGGTGGGTCGGGGAGCTGTTTTTT. The chain links TRBV7-8 to TRBJ2-2; 8 bases are a match to TRBD2. J was trimmed by 7 bases and V by 5 bases; bases with no gene match: 9. The germline gives CDR1 SGHVS, CDR2 FQNEAQ. The CDR3 runs to 15 residues.

The V gene is TRBV7-2, the J gene TRBJ2-3, with TRBD2 matching over 7 bases. The ends lost 4 bases at V and 3 bases at J; junction bases unmatched: 7. Germline V gives CDR1 SGHTA, CDR2 FQGNSA. The CDR3 runs to 15 residues. In DNA, the CDR3 is TGTGCCAGCAGCTCGTGGGGGGGTGGGACAGATACGCAGTATTTT. It codes for CASSSWGGGTDTQYF.

The chain has TRBV29-1 and TRBJ1-2; tentative D call: TRBD1 (5 bases). The V end lost 0 bases, the J end lost 5 bases, and 13 bases lay between the germline ends. CDR1 and CDR2 (germline): SQVTM, ANQGSEA. This CDR3 spans 14 amino acids. The DNA for the CDR3 is TGCAGCGTTGAAGATCCTGAAAGGGGTTATGGCTACACCTTC. It is translated as CSVEDPERGYGYTF.

This clone was detected once. The chain carries TRBV19 and TRBJ1-1; TRBD1 is a possible D gene (5 bases). Germline-derived CDR1 and CDR2 are LNHDA and SQIVND (reference sequence). V shed 7 bases and J shed 3 bases, with 21 bases lying between them. The length of the CDR3 is 16 residues. As DNA, the CDR3 is TGTGCCAGTACCAGTCCCCTTGGACGGGGGGACACTGAAGCTTTCTTT. It yields the protein CASTSPLGRGDTEAFF.

The gene calls are TRBV2 and TRBJ1-2; D is undetermined. Between the trimmed V and J ends, which lost 4 bases and 8 bases, there was a span of 17 bases. The CDR3 sequence is 14 residues long. Germline V gene data show CDR1 as SNHLY and CDR2 as FYNNEI. The CDR3, as DNA: TGTGCCAGCAGTGTCCCCCGGGAGGCTTGGGGCTACACCTTC. As protein: CASSVPREAWGYTF.

The J gene is TRBJ1-4, the V gene TRBV7-8; 7 bases align to TRBD1. The germline gives CDR1 SGHVS, CDR2 FQNEAQ. The CDR3 spans 16 residues. V lost 1 base and J lost 7; bases outside the gene matches: 9. In DNA form, the CDR3 reads TGTGCCAGCAGCTTAGAACCCGCAGGGGGTTTTGAAAAACTGTTTTTT. It specifies CASSLEPAGGFEKLFF.

The CDR3 here is CASSLAYTDTQYF. CDR3 nucleotide sequence: TGTGCCAGCAGCTTAGCCTACACAGATACGCAGTATTTT. V gene TRBV7-3 combines with J gene TRBJ2-3, with D hard to call. This CDR3 contains 13 residues. Germline lookup yields CDR1 SGHTA and CDR2 FQGTGA. The germline V and J ends were trimmed by 2 bases and 2 bases, with 5 bases remaining between them.

The CDR3 sequence is CASSLRQGTGELFF. As DNA, the CDR3 is TGTGCCAGCAGCTTGAGACAGGGGACCGGGGAGCTGTTTTTT. The V gene is TRBV7-9, the J gene TRBJ2-2, with 8 bases aligning to TRBD1. The V and J ends lost 3 bases and 5 bases, in that order; junction bases with no gene match: 2. Germline CDR1 is SEHNR and CDR2 is FQNEAQ (reference sequence). The CDR3 consists of 14 residues.

The chain combines TRBV7-8 with TRBJ1-2; a weak D match, TRBD1 (5 bases). The CDR3 sequence is 15 residues long. Germline values: CDR1 SGHVS, CDR2 FQNEAQ. V was cut by 0 bases and J by 5 bases, with 13 bases left in between. CDR3: CASSLAGGTWYGYTF. For the CDR3, the DNA is TGTGCCAGCAGCTTAGCGGGTGGGACTTGGTATGGCTACACCTTC.

This rearrangement joins TRBV2 to TRBJ2-2, with D possibly matching TRBD2 (7 bases). The CDR3 is 15 amino acids. The germline CDR1 and CDR2 sequences are SNHLY and FYNNEI. Trimming left V 2 bases short and J 6 bases short, with 13 bases between. The CDR3 here is CASSEYREGAGELFF. CDR3 in DNA: TGTGCCAGCAGTGAATATAGGGAGGGGGCCGGGGAGCTGTTTTTT.

The chain carries TRBV14 and TRBJ1-2; D is uncertain. Trimming left V 7 bases short and J 6 bases short, with 15 bases between. Germline CDR1 is SGHDN and CDR2 is FVKESK. The CDR3 covers 13 residues. CDR3 sequence: CASTKELRHGYTF. The CDR3 region has the DNA TGTGCCAGCACTAAAGAATTACGTCATGGCTACACCTTC.

The chain is built from TRBV4-1 and TRBJ2-1; 7 bases are shared with TRBD1. The ends lost 0 bases at V and 6 bases at J; junction bases unmatched: 8. This CDR3 region has 16 residues. Germline V gene data show CDR1 as MGHRA and CDR2 as YSYEKL. CDR3 coding DNA: TGCGCCAGCAGCCAAGAGACCGGGACAGTCCGCAATGAGCAGTTCTTC. This sequence encodes CASSQETGTVRNEQFF.

This clone was recorded a few times. The chain links TRBV27 to TRBJ1-4; D unresolved. The CDR3 covers 14 residues. The germline CDR1 and CDR2 sequences are MNHEY and SMNVEV (reference sequence). Trimming removed 4 bases at V and 10 bases at J, with 16 bases between. In DNA form, the CDR3 reads TGTGCCAGCAGTTCCCCCGCAGAGGGCTTAAAACTGTTTTTT. Encoded protein: CASSSPAEGLKLFF.

The V and J genes are TRBV5-1 and TRBJ2-3, with 14 bases matching TRBD2. The CDR3 length is 19 residues. The J segment lost 5 bases and the V segment lost 0 bases, leaving 11 bases of the junction unmatched. Germline V gene lookup returns CDR1 SGHRS and CDR2 YFSETQ. This CDR3 reads CASSLEYGTSGGSEDTQYF. The DNA for the CDR3 is TGCGCCAGCAGCTTGGAGTATGGGACTAGCGGGGGAAGTGAAGATACGCAGTATTTT. The full variable domain, in which reference TRBV5-1 and TRBJ2-3 provide the parts outside the CDR3, is KAGVTQTPRYLIKTRGQQVTLSCSPISGHRSVSWYQQTPGQGLQFLFEYFSETQRNKGNFPGRFSGRQFSNSRSEMNVSTLELGDSALYLCASSLEYGTSGGSEDTQYFGPGTRLTVL.

The chain has TRBV28 and TRBJ1-6; 7 nucleotides align to TRBD1. CDR1 and CDR2 from the germline V gene are MDHEN and SYDVKM. The CDR3 runs 14 residues. V shed 7 bases and J 10 bases; nucleotides not matched to a gene: 10. The CDR3 is CASKRASTGSPLHF. The CDR3 nucleotides read TGTGCCAGCAAACGTGCCTCGACAGGGTCACCCCTCCACTTT.

The rearrangement uses TRBV15 and TRBJ2-5; D gene uncertain. The V gene's germline CDR1 is LNHNV and CDR2 YYDKDF (reference sequence). The CDR3 length is 16 residues. Deletions cut 5 bases from V and 2 bases from J, with 18 bases between. The CDR3 nucleotides read TGTGCCACCAGCTTCCCGCGAGGAATCATTCAAGAGACCCAGTACTTC. Translation: CATSFPRGIIQETQYF.

The chain carries TRBV6-5 and TRBJ1-3; 8 nucleotides align to TRBD1. CDR3 length equals 15 residues. Germline-derived CDR1 and CDR2 are MNHEY and SVGAGI. With V trimmed by 4 bases and J by 2 bases, 4 bases remained unmatched. The CDR3 loop reads CASSSNRGTGNTIYF. CDR3 DNA: TGTGCCAGCAGTTCAAACAGGGGGACTGGAAACACCATATATTTT.

The V and J genes are TRBV3-1 (or the pseudogene TRBV3-2) and TRBJ1-2; no definite D call. V lost 3 bases, J lost 8 bases, and 13 bases lay in between. CDR3 length: 13 amino acids. Germline CDR1 LGHDT, CDR2 YNNKEL (reference sequence). CDR3 DNA sequence: TGTGCCAGCAGCCATGGTCCGGTTTCGGGCTACACCTTC. This codes for CASSHGPVSGYTF.

This chain connects TRBV29-1 to TRBJ2-1; the match to TRBD2 covers 7 bases. Per the germline V gene, CDR1 is SQVTM and CDR2 is ANQGSEA. The length of the CDR3 is 14 residues. V was clipped by 7 bases and J by 3 bases; unmatched bases: 9. CDR3 region: CSGKLGGSYNEQFF. The CDR3 region has the DNA TGCAGCGGAAAATTGGGGGGGAGCTACAATGAGCAGTTCTTC.

This chain joins TRBV5-1 and TRBJ1-1; D unresolved. The V end was cut by 5 bases, the J end by 5 bases, with 19 bases between. The CDR3 is 15 residues long. Looked up from germline, CDR1 is SGHRS and CDR2 is YFSETQ. CDR3 region: CASSNIFGRTTEAFF. Here the CDR3 DNA reads TGCGCCAGCAGTAATATCTTCGGCCGGACTACTGAAGCTTTCTTT.

This clone was detected a few times. This rearrangement joins TRBV19 to TRBJ1-1; D remains ambiguous. The CDR3 length is 13 residues. Germline assignment: CDR1 LNHDA and CDR2 SQIVND (reference sequence). The V end lost 7 bases, the J end lost 7 bases, and 16 bases lay between the germline ends. For the CDR3, the DNA is TGTGCCAGTATAAGTAATGGTCCGAGTGAAGCTTTCTTT. Encoded protein: CASISNGPSEAFF.

V and J are TRBV7-9 and TRBJ2-7; D unclear. Germline CDR1 is SEHNR and CDR2 is FQNEAQ (reference sequence). The CDR3 spans 12 residues. V lost 8 bases to trimming and J lost 3 bases, with 11 bases between them. The CDR3 region has the DNA TGTGCCAGCGGCGGCTTCTTCTACGAGCAGTACTTC. It encodes CASGGFFYEQYF.